This T cell receptor beta chain appears in the sequencing data of a study of blood T cell repertoires in COVID-19. Background on the study: PBMCs, B-cell-depleted T cells, or T cells provided the cDNA or gDNA that made up the material.

The CDR3 loop spans 14 amino acids. The germline V gene encodes CDR1 SGHRS and CDR2 YFSETQ. V lost 6 bases and J 4 bases, leaving 13 bases between the germline ends. This table comes from immunoSEQ multiplex PCR, and its TCRdb copy is limited to in-frame clones, with some not included. The repertoire has about 230,000 clones, approximately 89% of them found once; the top ten carry less than 4.5%. The sequencing sample was made of PBMCs or T cells enriched from blood (not recorded which). The chain recombines TRBV5-1 with TRBJ1-4, with D tentatively TRBD1 (6 bases). The receptor was isolated from a woman in her twenties or thirties with acute COVID-19. The CDR3 DNA is TGCGCCAGCATAATGGGAGGGGGTAATGAAAAACTGTTTTTT. It encodes CASIMGGGNEKLFF.